Shown below are 15 T cell receptor beta chains from a single sample sequenced in a study of OX40 agonist ivuxolimab in advanced cancers. Profiling relied on immunoSEQ multiplex PCR, and the TCRdb table lists in-frame clones only, not all of them. The profile shows about 20,000 clones, about 93% of them singletons. The input for sequencing was CD4+ or CD8+ T cells sorted from blood, taken in a trial of the OX40 agonist ivuxolimab. All receptors come from an adult with an advanced solid tumor such as melanoma, head and neck, liver or kidney cancer.

This chain links TRBV4-2 with TRBJ1-3; D unclear. The V and J ends lost 0 bases and 3 bases respectively, with 12 bases between them. Germline CDR1 LGHNA, CDR2 YNFKEQ. The CDR3 spans 16 residues. CDR3 nucleotides: TGTGCCAGCAGCCAAGAACCAGCCATGATTGGAAACACCATATATTTT. Translated, it gives CASSQEPAMIGNTIYF.

The chain employs TRBV5-1 and TRBJ2-2, with D perhaps matching TRBD2 (5 bases). Germline assignment: CDR1 SGHRS and CDR2 YFSETQ. The V end lost 4 bases, the J end lost 6 bases, and 10 bases lay between the germline ends. The CDR3 runs to 13 residues. The CDR3 region has the DNA TGCGCCAGCAGCCAGGAGAGGGCCGGGGAGCTGTTTTTT. Its protein is CASSQERAGELFF.

CDR3 in amino acids: CASSLDAGTSGNTIYF. For the CDR3, the DNA is TGCGCCAGCAGCTTGGATGCAGGGACCTCTGGAAACACCATATATTTT. V usage is TRBV5-1 and J usage is TRBJ1-3, with a possible D match to TRBD1 (5 bases). V was pared by 0 bases and J by 0 bases, with 10 bases between. The CDR3 is 16 amino acids. Germline lookup yields CDR1 SGHRS and CDR2 YFSETQ. The entire variable domain, with the rest obtained from reference TRBV5-1 and TRBJ1-3, is as follows: KAGVTQTPRYLIKTRGQQVTLSCSPISGHRSVSWYQQTPGQGLQFLFEYFSETQRNKGNFPGRFSGRQFSNSRSEMNVSTLELGDSALYLCASSLDAGTSGNTIYFGEGSWLTVV.

This clone appeared a single time. This rearrangement joins TRBV4-1 to TRBJ1-1, with D possibly TRBD1 on 5 matching bases. The CDR3 sequence is 15 residues long. Germline CDR1 is MGHRA and CDR2 is YSYEKL. Trimming took off 1 base at V and 4 bases at J, with 13 bases between the two ends. For the CDR3, the DNA is TGCGCCAGCAGCCAAGCCGCGACGGGGGGCACTGAAGCTTTCTTT. Its translation: CASSQAATGGTEAFF.

The genes are TRBV29-1 and TRBJ2-1, with TRBD1 matching over 9 bases. The CDR3 contains 14 residues. Germline loops: CDR1 SQVTM, CDR2 ANQGSEA. The junction had 7 bases not matched to a gene; V was cut back by 1 base and J by 9 bases. The CDR3 DNA follows: TGCAGCGTTGAAGGGACAGGGGAGGAAGGTGAGCAGTTCTTC. This translates into CSVEGTGEEGEQFF.

This chain uses TRBV27 with TRBJ2-7; D perhaps matches TRBD1 (5 bases). V was pared by 2 bases and J by 2 bases, with 13 bases between. Germline assignment: CDR1 MNHEY and CDR2 SMNVEV (reference sequence). There are 15 residues in the CDR3. The CDR3 is CASSLVPRATYEQYF. In DNA form, the CDR3 reads TGTGCCAGCAGTTTAGTCCCCAGGGCGACCTACGAGCAGTACTTC.

The chain recombines TRBV27 with TRBJ2-1, with TRBD2 matching over 12 bases. Germline V gene sequence: CDR1 MNHEY, CDR2 SMNVEV (reference sequence). V shed 4 bases and J 8 bases; nucleotides not matched to a gene: 3. CDR3 length: 14 amino acids. The CDR3 DNA reads TGTGCCAGCAGTTCTAGCGGGGGGGCGTATGAGCAGTTCTTC. Amino acids: CASSSSGGAYEQFF.

The V call is TRBV13, the J call TRBJ1-2; 11 nucleotides line up with TRBD1. Germline V gene data show CDR1 as PRHDT and CDR2 as FYEKMQ (reference sequence). Trimming removed 2 bases from V and 4 bases from J; junction bases left unmatched: 3. The CDR3 length is 15 residues. The CDR3 DNA reads TGTGCCAGCAGCTTACGGACAGGGGGCTTCTATGGCTACACCTTC. It is translated as CASSLRTGGFYGYTF.

The rearrangement links TRBV10-1 to TRBJ2-7; D is unclear. CDR3 size: 12 residues. Trimming took 4 bases from V and 4 from J, leaving 8 bases between them. Germline V gene lookup returns CDR1 WNHNN and CDR2 SYGVQD (reference sequence). CDR3 residues: CASSARSYEQYF. DNA of the CDR3: TGCGCCAGCAGTGCAAGATCTTACGAGCAGTACTTC.

The rearrangement links TRBV6-5 to TRBJ1-4; D gene uncertain. The V gene's germline CDR1 is MNHEY and CDR2 SVGAGI. V lost 0 bases and J 7 bases, leaving 12 bases between the germline ends. The CDR3 spans 15 residues. Here the CDR3 DNA reads TGTGCCAGCAGTTACTCGAGGGTGGGAATTGAAAAACTGTTTTTT. Protein: CASSYSRVGIEKLFF.

The rearrangement links TRBV27 to TRBJ2-5, with unresolved D. CDR3 length: 13 residues. Deletions cut 7 bases from V and 4 bases from J, with 13 bases between. Germline assignment: CDR1 MNHEY and CDR2 SMNVEV (reference sequence). In DNA, the CDR3 is TGTGCCAGCACCCCTTACTCGGGAGAGACCCAGTACTTC. Amino acid sequence: CASTPYSGETQYF.

The chain has TRBV30 and TRBJ1-1; no definite D call. Per the germline V gene, CDR1 is GTSNPN and CDR2 is SVGIG (reference sequence). V shed 0 bases and J shed 5 bases, with 13 bases lying between them. This CDR3 has 14 residues. The CDR3 region has the DNA TGTGCCTGGAGTGTAGCGTTATTTAATACTGAAGCTTTCTTT. Translation gives CAWSVALFNTEAFF.

V and J are TRBV6-6 and TRBJ1-4, with D possibly TRBD1 on 5 matching bases. The CDR3 has 14 residues. Per the germline V gene, CDR1 is MNHNY and CDR2 is SVGAGI (reference sequence). V lost 0 bases and J lost 9, with 11 bases in between. DNA of the CDR3: TGTGCCAGCAGTTACTCATTAGGGGATAAAAAACTGTTTTTT. Translated, it gives CASSYSLGDKKLFF.

The chain recombines TRBV11-2 with TRBJ2-5, with D possibly TRBD2 on 6 matching bases. V was trimmed by 1 base and J by 4 bases, leaving 19 bases between them. The CDR3 has 17 residues. Germline values: CDR1 SGHAT, CDR2 FQNNGV. The CDR3 region has the DNA TGTGCCAGCAGCTTAGGGTGGTCTAGCGAACGGGGAGAGACCCAGTACTTC. Residues: CASSLGWSSERGETQYF.

J is TRBJ2-7 and V is TRBV12-2; the DNA was not compared with TRBD1, the D call given in the table. TRBV12-2 is labeled a pseudogene. This CDR3 has 15 amino acids. The CDR3 coding sequence is TGTGCCAGCAGCGTCGGACAGCCTGGCTCCTACGAGCAGTACTTC. It codes for CASSVGQPGSYEQYF.